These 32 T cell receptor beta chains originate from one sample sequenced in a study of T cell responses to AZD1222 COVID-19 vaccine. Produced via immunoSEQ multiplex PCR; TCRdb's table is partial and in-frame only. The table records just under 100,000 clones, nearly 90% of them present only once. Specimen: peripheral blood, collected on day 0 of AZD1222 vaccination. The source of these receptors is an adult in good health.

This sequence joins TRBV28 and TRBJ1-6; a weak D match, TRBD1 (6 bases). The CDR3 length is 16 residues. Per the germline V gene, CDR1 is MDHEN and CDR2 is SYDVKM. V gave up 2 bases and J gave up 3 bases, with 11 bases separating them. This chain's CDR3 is CASSLNLGHYNSPLHF. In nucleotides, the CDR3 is TGTGCCAGCAGTTTAAACTTGGGACACTATAATTCACCCCTCCACTTT.

In DNA, the CDR3 is TGTGCCAGCGCCTACCGGGAGAATGAAAAACTGTTTTTT. Translation gives CASAYRENEKLFF. This chain joins TRBV6-5 and TRBJ1-4; D is ambiguous. Between the trimmed V and J ends, which lost 8 bases and 5 bases, there was a span of 12 bases. The germline V gene has CDR1 MNHEY and CDR2 SVGAGI. The CDR3 is 13 residues long.

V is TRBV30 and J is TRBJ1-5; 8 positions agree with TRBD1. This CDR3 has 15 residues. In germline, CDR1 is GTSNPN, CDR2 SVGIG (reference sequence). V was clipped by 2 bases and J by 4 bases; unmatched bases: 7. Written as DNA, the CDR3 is TGTGCCTGGAGTCTTTCCGGACAGGGAAATCAGCCCCAGCATTTT. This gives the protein CAWSLSGQGNQPQHF.

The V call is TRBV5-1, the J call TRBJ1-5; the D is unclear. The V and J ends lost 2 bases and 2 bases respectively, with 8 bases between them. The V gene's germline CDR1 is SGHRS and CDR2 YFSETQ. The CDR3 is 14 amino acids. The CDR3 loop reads CASSFDTGNQPQHF. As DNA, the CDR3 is TGCGCCAGCAGCTTCGACACGGGCAATCAGCCCCAGCATTTT.

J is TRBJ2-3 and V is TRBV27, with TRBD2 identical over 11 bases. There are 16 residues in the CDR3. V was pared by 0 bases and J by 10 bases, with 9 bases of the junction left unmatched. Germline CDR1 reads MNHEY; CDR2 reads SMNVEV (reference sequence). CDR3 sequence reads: CASSLSLLAGGPPQYF. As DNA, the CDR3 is TGTGCCAGCAGTTTATCTCTCCTAGCGGGGGGCCCGCCGCAGTATTTT.

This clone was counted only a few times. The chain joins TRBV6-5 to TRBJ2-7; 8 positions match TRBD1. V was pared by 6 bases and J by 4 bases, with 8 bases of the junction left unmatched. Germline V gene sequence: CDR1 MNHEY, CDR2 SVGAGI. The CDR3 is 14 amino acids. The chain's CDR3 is CASRLDRGWYEQYF. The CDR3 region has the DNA TGTGCCAGCAGACTAGACAGGGGATGGTACGAGCAGTACTTC.

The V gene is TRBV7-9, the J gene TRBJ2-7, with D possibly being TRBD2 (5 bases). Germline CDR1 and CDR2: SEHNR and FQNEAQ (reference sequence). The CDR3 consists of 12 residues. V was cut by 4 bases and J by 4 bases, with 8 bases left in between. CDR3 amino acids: CASSSERYEQYF. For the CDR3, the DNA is TGTGCCAGCAGCTCTGAGCGGTACGAGCAGTACTTC. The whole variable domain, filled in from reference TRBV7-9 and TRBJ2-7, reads DTGVSQNPRHKITKRGQNVTFRCDPISEHNRLYWYRQTLGQGPEFLTYFQNEAQLEKSRLLSDRFSAERPKGSFSTLEIQRTEQGDSAMYLCASSSERYEQYFGPGTRLTVT.

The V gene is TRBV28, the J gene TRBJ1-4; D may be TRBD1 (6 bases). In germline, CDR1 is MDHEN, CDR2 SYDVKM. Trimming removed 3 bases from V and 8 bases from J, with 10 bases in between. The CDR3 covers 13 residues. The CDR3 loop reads CASSFPGEEKLFF. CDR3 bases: TGTGCCAGCAGTTTCCCAGGGGAGGAAAAACTGTTTTTT.

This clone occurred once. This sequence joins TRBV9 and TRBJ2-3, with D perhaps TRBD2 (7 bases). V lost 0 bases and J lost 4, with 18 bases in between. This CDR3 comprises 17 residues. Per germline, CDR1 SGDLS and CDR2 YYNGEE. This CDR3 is CASSVEWIGGGADTQYF. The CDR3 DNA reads TGTGCCAGCAGCGTAGAGTGGATTGGGGGGGGCGCAGATACGCAGTATTTT.

The chain's CDR3 is CASSQPLAGDGYEQYF. CDR3 nucleotides: TGTGCCAGCAGCCAACCCCTAGCGGGGGACGGCTACGAGCAGTACTTC. The V gene is TRBV3-1 (or the pseudogene TRBV3-2), the J gene TRBJ2-7; 10 nucleotides match TRBD2. The germline V gene has CDR1 LGHDT and CDR2 YNNKEL (reference sequence). The junction had 7 bases not matched to a gene; V was cut back by 2 bases and J by 3 bases. The CDR3 totals 16 residues.

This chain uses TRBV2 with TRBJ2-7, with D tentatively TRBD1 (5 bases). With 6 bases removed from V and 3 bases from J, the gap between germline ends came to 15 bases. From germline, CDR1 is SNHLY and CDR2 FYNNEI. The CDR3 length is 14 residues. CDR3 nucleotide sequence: TGTGCCAGCAGACCACCAGGCAGGGACTACGAGCAGTACTTC. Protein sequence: CASRPPGRDYEQYF.

The CDR3 sequence is CASSLDGAETQYF. In nucleotides, the CDR3 is TGTGCCAGCAGCTTAGACGGGGCCGAGACCCAGTACTTC. J is TRBJ2-5 and V is TRBV7-8; D might be TRBD1 or TRBD2, each matching 5 bases. The CDR3 extends over 13 amino acids. CDR1 is SGHVS, CDR2 FQNEAQ, per germline. V lost 1 base to trimming and J lost 5 bases, with 8 bases between them.

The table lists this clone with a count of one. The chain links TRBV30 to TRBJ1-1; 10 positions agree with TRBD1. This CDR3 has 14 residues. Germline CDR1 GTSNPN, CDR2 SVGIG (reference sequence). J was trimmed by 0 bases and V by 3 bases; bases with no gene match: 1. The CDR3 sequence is CAWRGTGVNTEAFF. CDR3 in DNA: TGTGCCTGGAGGGGGACAGGGGTGAACACTGAAGCTTTCTTT.

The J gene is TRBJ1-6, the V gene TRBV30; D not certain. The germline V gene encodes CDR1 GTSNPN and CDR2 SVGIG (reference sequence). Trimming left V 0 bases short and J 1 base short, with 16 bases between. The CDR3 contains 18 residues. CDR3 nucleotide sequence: TGTGCCTGGAGTGTAGGCCGTACTCTGGGGTCCTATAATTCACCCCTCCACTTT. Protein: CAWSVGRTLGSYNSPLHF.

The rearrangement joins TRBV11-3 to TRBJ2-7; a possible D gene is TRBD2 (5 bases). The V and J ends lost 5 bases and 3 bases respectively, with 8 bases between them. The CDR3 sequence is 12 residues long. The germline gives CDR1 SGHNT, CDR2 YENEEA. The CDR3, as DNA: TGTGCCAGCAGCCCGGGGATCTACGAGCAGTACTTC. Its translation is CASSPGIYEQYF.

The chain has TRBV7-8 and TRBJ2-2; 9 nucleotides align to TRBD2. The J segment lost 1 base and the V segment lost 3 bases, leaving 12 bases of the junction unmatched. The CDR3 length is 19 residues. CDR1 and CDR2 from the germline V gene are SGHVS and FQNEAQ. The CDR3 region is CASSFIGLAGSQNTGELFF. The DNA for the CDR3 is TGTGCCAGCAGCTTTATCGGGCTAGCGGGGAGTCAGAACACCGGGGAGCTGTTTTTT.

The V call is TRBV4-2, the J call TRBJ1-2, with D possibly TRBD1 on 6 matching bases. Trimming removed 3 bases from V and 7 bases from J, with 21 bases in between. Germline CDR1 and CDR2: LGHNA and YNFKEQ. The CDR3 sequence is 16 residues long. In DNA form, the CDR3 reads TGTGCCAGCAGCCATTACCCCCGGGGGACACAGGTTGGCTACACCTTC. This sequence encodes CASSHYPRGTQVGYTF.

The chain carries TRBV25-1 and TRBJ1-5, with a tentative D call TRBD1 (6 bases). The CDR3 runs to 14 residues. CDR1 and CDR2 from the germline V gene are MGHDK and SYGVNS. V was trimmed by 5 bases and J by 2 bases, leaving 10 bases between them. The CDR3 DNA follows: TGTGCCAGCAGTACAGGGATTGGCAATCAGCCCCAGCATTTT. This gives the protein CASSTGIGNQPQHF.

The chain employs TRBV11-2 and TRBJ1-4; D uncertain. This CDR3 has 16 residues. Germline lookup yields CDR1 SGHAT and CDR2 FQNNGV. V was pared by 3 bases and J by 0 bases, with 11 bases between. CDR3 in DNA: TGTGCCAGCAGCTTGTATGGAGTTGCAACTAATGAAAAACTGTTTTTT. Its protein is CASSLYGVATNEKLFF. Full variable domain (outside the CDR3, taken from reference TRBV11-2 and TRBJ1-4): EAGVAQSPRYKIIEKRQSVAFWCNPISGHATLYWYQQILGQGPKLLIQFQNNGVVDDSQLPKDRFSAERLKGVDSTLKIQPAKLEDSAVYLCASSLYGVATNEKLFFGSGTQLSVL.

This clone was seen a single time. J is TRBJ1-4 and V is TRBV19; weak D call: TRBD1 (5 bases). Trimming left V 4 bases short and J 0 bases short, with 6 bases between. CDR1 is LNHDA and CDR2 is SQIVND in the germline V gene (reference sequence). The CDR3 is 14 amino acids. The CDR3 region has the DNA TGTGCCAGTAGTAGACAGTCAACTAATGAAAAACTGTTTTTT. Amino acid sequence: CASSRQSTNEKLFF.

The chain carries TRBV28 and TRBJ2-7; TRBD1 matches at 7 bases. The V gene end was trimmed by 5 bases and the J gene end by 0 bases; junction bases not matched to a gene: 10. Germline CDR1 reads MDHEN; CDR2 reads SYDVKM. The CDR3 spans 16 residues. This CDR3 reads CASSIRTGWSSYEQYF. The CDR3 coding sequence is TGTGCCAGCAGTATCCGGACAGGCTGGAGCTCCTACGAGCAGTACTTC.

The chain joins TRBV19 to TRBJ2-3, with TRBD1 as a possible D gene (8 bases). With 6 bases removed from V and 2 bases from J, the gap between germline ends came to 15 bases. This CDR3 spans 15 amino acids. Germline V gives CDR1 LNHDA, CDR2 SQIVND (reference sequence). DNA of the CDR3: TGTGCCAGTAGCCGACAGGGGAGGGACACAGATACGCAGTATTTT. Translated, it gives CASSRQGRDTDTQYF.

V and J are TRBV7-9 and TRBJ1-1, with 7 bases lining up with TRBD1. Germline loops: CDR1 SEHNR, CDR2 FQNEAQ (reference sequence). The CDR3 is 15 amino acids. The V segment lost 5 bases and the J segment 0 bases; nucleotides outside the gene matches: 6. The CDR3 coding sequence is TGTGCCAGCAGCCCCCAGACAGGGTTGAACACTGAAGCTTTCTTT. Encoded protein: CASSPQTGLNTEAFF.

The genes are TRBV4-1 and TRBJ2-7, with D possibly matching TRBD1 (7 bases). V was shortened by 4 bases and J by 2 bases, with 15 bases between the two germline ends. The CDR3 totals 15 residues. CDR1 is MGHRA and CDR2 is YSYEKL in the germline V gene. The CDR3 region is CASSRGTAETYEQYF. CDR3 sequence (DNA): TGCGCCAGCAGCCGCGGGACAGCGGAAACCTACGAGCAGTACTTC.

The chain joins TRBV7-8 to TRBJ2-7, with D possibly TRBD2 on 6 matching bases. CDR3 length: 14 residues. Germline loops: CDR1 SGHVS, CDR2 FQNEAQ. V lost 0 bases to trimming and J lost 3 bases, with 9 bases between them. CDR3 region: CASSLASSGYEQYF. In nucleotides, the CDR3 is TGTGCCAGCAGCTTAGCGAGTAGCGGCTACGAGCAGTACTTC.

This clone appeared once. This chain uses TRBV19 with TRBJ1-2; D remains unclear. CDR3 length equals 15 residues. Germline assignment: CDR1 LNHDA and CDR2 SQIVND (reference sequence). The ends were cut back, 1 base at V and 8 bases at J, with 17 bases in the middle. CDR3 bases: TGTGCCAGTAGTATAGTTTCACGGAACTTCGGGGGCTACACCTTC. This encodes CASSIVSRNFGGYTF. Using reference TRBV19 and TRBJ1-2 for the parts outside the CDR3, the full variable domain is DGGITQSPKYLFRKEGQNVTLSCEQNLNHDAMYWYRQDPGQGLRLIYYSQIVNDFQKGDIAEGYSVSREKKESFPLTVTSAQKNPTAFYLCASSIVSRNFGGYTFGSGTRLTVV.

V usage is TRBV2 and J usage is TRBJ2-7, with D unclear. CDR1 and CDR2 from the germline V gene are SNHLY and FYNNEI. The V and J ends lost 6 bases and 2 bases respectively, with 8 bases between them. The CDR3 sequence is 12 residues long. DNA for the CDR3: TGTGCCAGCAGGGGGATCCCCTACGAGCAGTACTTC. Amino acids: CASRGIPYEQYF.

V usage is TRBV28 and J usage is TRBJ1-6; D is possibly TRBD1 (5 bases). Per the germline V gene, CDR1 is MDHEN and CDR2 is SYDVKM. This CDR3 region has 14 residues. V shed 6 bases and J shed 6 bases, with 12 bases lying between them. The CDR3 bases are TGTGCCAGCAGGGAAGGGACGGGTAATTCACCCCTCCACTTT. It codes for CASREGTGNSPLHF. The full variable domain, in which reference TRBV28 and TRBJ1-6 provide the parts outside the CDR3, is DVKVTQSSRYLVKRTGEKVFLECVQDMDHENMFWYRQDPGLGLRLIYFSYDVKMKEKGDIPEGYSVSREKKERFSLILESASTNQTSMYLCASREGTGNSPLHFGNGTRLTVT.

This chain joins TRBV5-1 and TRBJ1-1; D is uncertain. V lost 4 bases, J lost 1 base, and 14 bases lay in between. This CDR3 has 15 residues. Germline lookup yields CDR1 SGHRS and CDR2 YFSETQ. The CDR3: CASSQEGASNTEAFF. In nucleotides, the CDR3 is TGCGCCAGCAGCCAAGAGGGAGCCTCGAACACTGAAGCTTTCTTT.

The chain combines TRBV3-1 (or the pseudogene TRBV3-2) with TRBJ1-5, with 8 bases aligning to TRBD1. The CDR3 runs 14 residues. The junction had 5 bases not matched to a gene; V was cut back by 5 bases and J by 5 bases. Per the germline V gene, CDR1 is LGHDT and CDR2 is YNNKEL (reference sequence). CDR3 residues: CASSGGTGYQPQHF. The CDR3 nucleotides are TGTGCCAGCAGCGGGGGGACAGGATATCAGCCCCAGCATTTT.

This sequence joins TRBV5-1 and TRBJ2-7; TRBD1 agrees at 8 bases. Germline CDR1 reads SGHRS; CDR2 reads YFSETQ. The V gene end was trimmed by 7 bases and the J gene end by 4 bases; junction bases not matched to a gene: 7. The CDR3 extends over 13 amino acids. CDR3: CASRGQGLYEQYF. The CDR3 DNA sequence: TGCGCCAGCCGCGGACAGGGCCTTTACGAGCAGTACTTC.

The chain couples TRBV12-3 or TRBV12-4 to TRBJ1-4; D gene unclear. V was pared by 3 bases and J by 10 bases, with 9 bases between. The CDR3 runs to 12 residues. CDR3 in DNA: TGTGCCAGCAGTTTTACAGTCGGAAAACTGTTTTTT. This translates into CASSFTVGKLFF.